In its sample, the clone carrying this TCR beta chain was seen many times. Antigen: not known. This sample was included in a study of T cells in Graves' hyperthyroidism and ophthalmopathy. Trimming at V came to 4 bases and at J to 6 bases, leaving 11 bases not matched to a gene. Germline CDR1 DFQATT, CDR2 SNEGSKA (reference sequence). CDR3 size: 15 residues. Researchers took RNA transcripts and amplified the TCR beta CDR3 regions from them. First-round RT-PCR of the TCR CDR3 relied on the HTBI primer set. TCRdb processed the multiplex PCR reads anew with MiXCR; each CDR3 protein has one entry. The sample has about 380,000 distinct CDR3 sequences, 18% seen once. Diagnosis rested on symptoms, serum thyroxine and TRAb, thyroid ultrasound, and orbital computed tomography. Whole-study results and caveats: Stable hyperthyroidism was separated from ophthalmopathy by a model based on 13 V-J features. Most clonotypes expanded in thyroid above 0.001 were likewise present in blood. The model predicted ophthalmopathy a median around 6.5 months before onset.

The J gene is TRBJ2-1, the V gene TRBV20-1; 8 bases map to TRBD1. The source is a man between 18 and 29 years old with Graves' ophthalmopathy. Sequenced material: blood. CDR3 nucleotides: TGCAGTGCTAACCCGGCGGACAGGGCGGGCAATGAGCAGTTCTTC. It translates to CSANPADRAGNEQFF.